This TCR gamma chain is from a study of γδ T cells in repeated Plasmodium falciparum infection. This clone was detected many times. The protein that TCRdb holds for this DNA derives from a much larger clone and differs from the translated DNA at residue 11, which likely indicates a read error; the protein shown here is translated from the DNA. TCRdb re-processed the multiplex PCR reads via CATT. The data show 30,000 or so gamma-chain clones, 1.4% to 1.5% seen once. Bulk repertoires came from Vgamma9/Vdelta2+ or Vdelta2-negative gammadelta T cells flow-sorted from PBMC. From germline, CDR1 is GITISATS and CDR2 ISYDGTV (reference sequence). The length of the CDR3 is 14 residues. V was pared by 0 bases and J by 11 bases, with 13 bases of the junction left unmatched.

The rearrangement joins TRGV9 to TRGJ1 or TRGJ2. TCRdb gives no J gene; it was assigned here by matching the DNA to germline. What was sequenced was gamma-delta T cells from blood. This receptor was obtained from a pool of human donors (malaria-infected and uninfected, not separated). CDR3 sequence: CALWEVRVEYEKLF. CDR3 sequence (DNA): TGTGCCTTGTGGGAGGTGCGGGTGGAGTATGAGAAACTCTTT.